These T cell receptor beta chains were read from a single sample in a study of OX40 agonist ivuxolimab in advanced cancers. Libraries were prepared by immunoSEQ multiplex PCR; TCRdb keeps only in-frame clonotypes and omits some of them. Here the sample spans about 81,000 clones, roughly 91% being singletons. The starting material was CD4+ or CD8+ T cells sorted from blood, obtained in a trial of the OX40 agonist ivuxolimab. These receptor sequences come from an adult with an advanced solid tumor such as melanoma, head and neck, liver or kidney cancer. Both conserved end residues are part of each CDR3. Each record gives: clone size, V gene, J gene, D gene, CDR3 DNA, CDR3 protein. A D gene is named only where the DNA matches it firmly. Some rows mark clone size as missing; the rest say once, few, many or name a class of expanded clone.

>.|TRBV27|TRBJ1-1|TRBD1
TGTGCCAGCACAGAACAGGGGACGAACACTGAAGCTTTCTTT
CASTEQGTNTEAFF
>.|TRBV5-1|TRBJ1-6|.
TGCGCCAGCAGCGGACCATCGACAGGCAGCTCCTATAATTCACCCCTCCACTTT
CASSGPSTGSSYNSPLHF
>once|TRBV7-8|TRBJ1-2|TRBD1
TGTGCCAGCAGCATACCGGGACAGGGATCGATCCCCTATGGCTACACCTTC
CASSIPGQGSIPYGYTF
>.|TRBV5-6|TRBJ1-2|.
TGTGCCAGCAGCCAGGGACGGGAGGCCTTAGGCTACACCTTC
CASSQGREALGYTF
>many|TRBV6-1|TRBJ2-2|TRBD2
TGTGCCAGCAGTGAAGTGCGGGGGGCGAACACCGGGGAGCTGTTTTTT
CASSEVRGANTGELFF
>.|TRBV7-9|TRBJ2-2|.
TGTGCCAGCAGCGTAGAAAGGTCCTACACCGGGGAGCTGTTTTTT
CASSVERSYTGELFF
>.|TRBV19|TRBJ2-7|.
TGTGCCAGTAGTATTTCTTCGTTTGGGACCTACGAGCAGTACTTC
CASSISSFGTYEQYF
>.|TRBV7-9|TRBJ2-7|.
TGTGCCAGCAGCCCCTTGGAGTCGGGACTCGGAGCCTACGAGCAGTACTTC
CASSPLESGLGAYEQYF
>.|TRBV5-4|TRBJ2-7|.
TGTGCCAGCACGGACGGAGTTTTTGAGCAGTACTTC
CASTDGVFEQYF
>.|TRBV5-4|TRBJ2-7|TRBD2
TGTGCCAGCAGCCCGGGGGGCTCCTACGAGCAGTACTTC
CASSPGGSYEQYF
>.|TRBV4-3|TRBJ2-7|.
TGCGCCAGCAGCCAAGGCCTCACAGGAAACTACGAGCAGTACTTC
CASSQGLTGNYEQYF
>medium-sized|TRBV28|TRBJ1-4|.
TGTGCCAGCAGTTTAGATTACAGTAACCGTGAAAAACTGTTTTTT
CASSLDYSNREKLFF
>.|TRBV19|TRBJ2-3|.
TGTGCCAGTAGTATCTTCTGGCAGGGTTTAACAGATACGCAGTATTTT
CASSIFWQGLTDTQYF
>.|TRBV4-2|TRBJ1-4|.
TGTGCCAGCAGCTTACCGCGGGGACTGGATGAAAAACTGTTTTTT
CASSLPRGLDEKLFF
>.|TRBV7-8|TRBJ2-7|.
TGTGCCAGCAGCTTAATCGGCACCTCCTACGAGCAGTACTTC
CASSLIGTSYEQYF
>.|TRBV15|TRBJ2-3|.
TGTGCCACCAGCAGAGATATCACAGATACGCAGTATTTT
CATSRDITDTQYF
>.|TRBV5-5|TRBJ1-1|.
TGTGCCAGCAGGCCTGGGGGGAACACTGAAGCTTTCTTT
CASRPGGNTEAFF
>.|TRBV29-1|TRBJ1-1|.
TGCAGCGTTCTGGAGGGCCTGGGCACTGAAGCTTTCTTT
CSVLEGLGTEAFF
>.|TRBV13|TRBJ2-4|.
TGTGCCAGCAGCTTAGCTCTCGGGGGCCGCAAAAACATTCAGTACTTC
CASSLALGGRKNIQYF
>.|TRBV7-9|TRBJ1-3|.
TGTGCCAGCAGCTATCGTCCGATCTCTGGAAACACCATATATTTT
CASSYRPISGNTIYF
>.|TRBV11-1|TRBJ2-1|TRBD2
TGTGCCAGCAGCTTAAGCGGGAGATCCCCATACAATGAGCAGTTCTTC
CASSLSGRSPYNEQFF
>once|TRBV7-8|TRBJ1-3|.
TGTGCCAGCAGCCCGTCTTTTTGGTCTGGAAACACCATATATTTT
CASSPSFWSGNTIYF
>.|TRBV6-5|TRBJ1-1|TRBD1
TGTGCCAGCAGTTTCTCTAACCGGGACAGGGCAACTGAAGCTTTCTTT
CASSFSNRDRATEAFF
>.|TRBV7-9|TRBJ1-4|.
TGTGCCAGCAGCTATCCTCGGGTTGCAACTAATGAAAAACTGTTTTTT
CASSYPRVATNEKLFF
>.|TRBV6-5|TRBJ1-1|.
TGTGCCAGCAGTTACGGGTGGGACACTGAAGCTTTCTTT
CASSYGWDTEAFF
>.|TRBV7-6|TRBJ2-3|TRBD2
TGTGCCAGTAGCAGCGCGGGAGTCACAGATACGCAGTATTTT
CASSSAGVTDTQYF
>.|TRBV7-2|TRBJ2-5|TRBD2
TGTGCCAGCAGCTTGACTAGCGGGCAAGAGACCCAGTACTTC
CASSLTSGQETQYF
>.|TRBV11-2|TRBJ1-2|.
TGTGCCAGCAGCTTAGGGCAGGCAGTCTACACCTTC
CASSLGQAVYTF
>.|TRBV29-1|TRBJ2-7|.
TGCAGCGTTGGCTACAGGTTCCCCTACGAGCAGTACTTC
CSVGYRFPYEQYF
>.|TRBV27|TRBJ1-5|.
TGTGCCAGCAGTTTACCGGGTCAGCCCCAGCATTTT
CASSLPGQPQHF
>.|TRBV27|TRBJ2-1|.
TGTGCCAGCACCGCTGGGACCAGGGTGCACAATGAGCAGTTCTTC
CASTAGTRVHNEQFF
>.|TRBV19|TRBJ2-5|.
TGTGCCAGTAGTATCACCCTTTCGGAGACCCAGTACTTC
CASSITLSETQYF
>.|TRBV10-2|TRBJ1-1|TRBD1
TGCGCCAGCAGTATGACAGGGACGAACACTGAAGCTTTCTTT
CASSMTGTNTEAFF
>.|TRBV5-4|TRBJ1-1|.
TGTGCCAGCACCAAGGGGGGAATGGGCACTGAAGCTTTCTTT
CASTKGGMGTEAFF
>.|TRBV7-9|TRBJ1-1|.
TGTGCCAGCAGCCCGCTACAGAAAACTGAAGCTTTCTTT
CASSPLQKTEAFF
>.|TRBV4-3|TRBJ2-5|TRBD2
TGCGCCAGCAGCCAAGAGGGTAGCGGGAGGGCCAGGGAGACCCAGTACTTC
CASSQEGSGRARETQYF
>.|TRBV5-1|TRBJ1-2|.
TGCGCCAGCAGCTCTTCATCTCTCTATGGCTACACCTTC
CASSSSSLYGYTF
>.|TRBV11-2|TRBJ1-5|TRBD1
TGTGCCAGCAGCTCCGGGGGGACAGGGGGTTCCTGGAATCAGCCCCAGCATTTT
CASSSGGTGGSWNQPQHF
>.|TRBV7-9|TRBJ2-1|.
TGTGCCAGCAGCCTGCCGGGAAATGAGCAGTTCTTC
CASSLPGNEQFF
>.|TRBV27|TRBJ2-7|.
TGTGCCAGCAGTTTGCATGAAGGGGGCGAGCAGTACTTC
CASSLHEGGEQYF
>.|TRBV2|TRBJ2-7|TRBD2
TGTGCCAGCACTCGGGGAACTAGCGGTACCTACGAGCAGTACTTC
CASTRGTSGTYEQYF
>.|TRBV11-1|TRBJ2-1|.
TGTGCCAGCTGTTCGGGTAGCTCCTACAATGAGCAGTTCTTC
CASCSGSSYNEQFF
>.|TRBV6-5|TRBJ2-5|TRBD1
TGTGCCAGCAACCGGGACAGTACACAGTACTTC
CASNRDSTQYF
>once|TRBV6-6|TRBJ2-3|.
TGTGCCAGCAGTAACCCGGACAGAGATAGCACAGATACGCAGTATTTT
CASSNPDRDSTDTQYF
>.|TRBV4-3|TRBJ1-5|.
TGCGCCAGCAGCCAAGGGGTATACAGCAATCAGCCCCAGCATTTT
CASSQGVYSNQPQHF
>.|TRBV9|TRBJ1-5|.
TGTGCCAGCAGCGTAGAAGCGGGAAGTCAGCCCCAGCATTTT
CASSVEAGSQPQHF
>few|TRBV7-2|TRBJ1-6|.
TGTGCCAGCAGCCCCCCGAGGCGGGCGGGTTCACCCCTCCACTTT
CASSPPRRAGSPLHF
>.|TRBV29-1|TRBJ1-2|TRBD1
TGCAGCGTCCGGGACAGCGAGGGCTACACCTTC
CSVRDSEGYTF
>.|TRBV2|TRBJ1-2|.
TGTGCCAGCAGTGAAGTCGGACTTGGGAGGGTTGGCTACACCTTC
CASSEVGLGRVGYTF